This TCR beta chain was captured in a study of cytomegalovirus exposure and HLA in healthy donors. Study summary: For the roughly 400 genotyped donors, roughly 80% fell within the Caucasian-associated ancestry cluster. Findings and limits, study-wide: An Asian-associated ancestry cluster reportedly showed fewer N-insertions than the approximately 700-donor mean in a later analysis.

CDR1 and CDR2 from the germline V gene are SEHNR and FQNEAQ (reference sequence). The CDR3 extends over 15 amino acids. PCR primers comprised 60 Vbeta and 13 Jbeta primers. Clones were read by immunoSEQ multiplex PCR, and TCRdb kept only the in-frame ones, dropping some. The sample records around 140,000 clones, around 90% being singletons. As concerns this clone: Its cognate antigen is unknown. At one of its ends the junction is not consistent with the germline gene, which may arise from a read error.

This chain joins TRBV7-9 and TRBJ1-5; tentative D call: TRBD1 (5 bases). The clonotype comes from a woman between 40 and 50 years old in good health and CMV-seronegative. Sample: PBMCs. This CDR3 reads CSSSNSGRGNQPQHF. CDR3 DNA: TGTTCCAGCAGCAATAGTGGCAGGGGCAATCAGCCCCAGCATTTT.